The clone carrying this T cell receptor beta chain was found many times. As yet, its antigen is unknown. These data belong to a study of early T cells in non-severe SARS-CoV-2 infection. Study context: Sequencing of unsorted whole blood was done on bulk RNA, leaving chains unpaired.

Unique molecular identifiers were affixed to single, distinct cDNA molecules. TCRdb processed the 5' RACE reads anew with MiXCR; each CDR3 protein has one entry. The table has 65,000 to 95,000 distinct CDR3 sequences, roughly a sixth seen once. Whole-study findings and limits: Comparison of clonotypes with VDJdb favored anti-spike CD8 responses while missing private and CD4 specificities.

The V gene lost 2 bases and the J gene lost 2 bases, with 7 bases spanning the gap. Germline CDR1 is SGHDT and CDR2 is YYEEEE. The CDR3 loop spans 13 amino acids. Sequenced material: whole blood. The chain has TRBV5-6 and TRBJ1-1; D not resolved. The clonotype originates from an adult who was a healthcare worker with PCR-confirmed SARS-CoV-2 infection or an uninfected control (not recorded which). CDR3 DNA: TGTGCCAGCAGCTTAATCACTAACACTGAAGCTTTCTTT. This codes for CASSLITNTEAFF. The variable domain in full, with the rest retrieved from reference TRBV5-6 and TRBJ1-1, is DAGVTQSPTHLIKTRGQQVTLRCSPKSGHDTVSWYQQALGQGPQFIFQYYEEEERQRGNFPDRFSGHQFPNYSSELNVNALLLGDSALYLCASSLITNTEAFFGQGTRLTVV.